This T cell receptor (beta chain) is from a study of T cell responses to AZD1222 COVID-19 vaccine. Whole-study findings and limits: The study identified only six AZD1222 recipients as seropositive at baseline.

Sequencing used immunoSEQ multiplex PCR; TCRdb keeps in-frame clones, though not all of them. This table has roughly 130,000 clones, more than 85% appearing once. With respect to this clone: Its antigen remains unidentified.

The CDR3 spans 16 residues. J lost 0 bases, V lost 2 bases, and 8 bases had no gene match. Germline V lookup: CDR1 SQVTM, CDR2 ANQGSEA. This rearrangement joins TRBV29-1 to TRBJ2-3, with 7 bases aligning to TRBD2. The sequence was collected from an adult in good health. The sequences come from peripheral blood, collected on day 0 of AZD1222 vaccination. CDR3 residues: CSVETPGGTSTDTQYF. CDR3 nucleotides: TGCAGCGTTGAAACCCCGGGGGGTACTAGCACAGATACGCAGTATTTT.